This T cell receptor beta chain derives from a study of blood T cell repertoires in COVID-19. Turning to the study itself: From the United States, Italy and Spain came samples of acute and convalescent COVID-19.

This CDR3 is 15 amino acids long. The V gene's germline CDR1 is LNHDA and CDR2 SQIVND (reference sequence). With 5 bases removed from V and 7 bases from J, the gap between germline ends came to 17 bases. As handled by the study authors: The assay estimated nucleated cells by amplifying reference gene primers. Method: immunoSEQ multiplex PCR; TCRdb's copy keeps in-frame clones and lacks some. The V and J calls and the clone size are those of that table, but D and trimming were determined from the DNA. Found here are about 250,000 clones, roughly four fifths of them singletons; the top ten hold roughly 10%.

This TCR was sampled from a man at least 80 years old with acute or convalescent COVID-19. V gene TRBV19 combines with J gene TRBJ1-4; D gene ambiguous. The sequencing sample was made of peripheral blood. CDR3 sequence (DNA): TGTGCCAGTAGTTCAACCGTGGGAGCGGGTGAAAAACTGTTTTTT. Translated, it gives CASSSTVGAGEKLFF.